The 22 T cell receptor beta chains below come from one sample, sequenced in a study of blood T cells in healthy people across ages. The use of a sample-barcoded 5' primer and a J-beta primer mix characterized a second PCR of about 7 to 12 cycles. TCRdb redid the calling of the 5' RACE reads with MiXCR, one entry per CDR3 protein. This sample has 790,000 or so distinct CDR3 sequences, with around 50% found just once. The sequenced material came from blood. The receptors come from a man aged 35 to 55 in good health.

This chain's CDR3 is CASSPRTSGGGNEQFF. DNA for the CDR3: TGTGCCAGCAGCCCCCGGACTAGCGGGGGGGGCAATGAGCAGTTCTTC. The rearrangement uses TRBV9 and TRBJ2-1; 15 bases agree with TRBD2. J lost 6 bases, V lost 4 bases, and 5 bases had no gene match. The CDR3 length is 16 residues. The germline gives CDR1 SGDLS, CDR2 YYNGEE.

Points on this clonotype: A much larger clone differs from this one at a single base, so this may be a read error. The chain uses TRBV29-1 and TRBJ2-5; D possibly uses TRBD1 or TRBD2 (5 bases each). The germline gives CDR1 SQVTM, CDR2 ANQGSEA. This CDR3 has 11 residues. CDR3 amino acids: CCEGWGETQYF. The DNA for the CDR3 is TGCTGCGAGGGGTGGGGAGAGACCCAGTACTTC.

V is TRBV25-1 and J is TRBJ1-2, with unresolved D. Per the germline V gene, CDR1 is MGHDK and CDR2 is SYGVNS. The CDR3 extends over 12 amino acids. V was pared by 5 bases and J by 7 bases, with 11 bases between. CDR3 loop: CASSIGEFGYTF. CDR3 DNA sequence: TGTGCCAGCAGTATTGGGGAGTTTGGCTACACCTTC.

The rearrangement links TRBV27 to TRBJ2-5; TRBD2 agrees at 14 bases. The trim removed 6 bases at V and 5 bases at J, leaving 11 bases unmatched. The CDR3 consists of 17 residues. Germline V gives CDR1 MNHEY, CDR2 SMNVEV (reference sequence). The chain's CDR3 is CASSFRLAGGVGETQYF. The CDR3 region has the DNA TGTGCCAGCAGCTTCAGACTAGCGGGAGGGGTAGGGGAGACCCAGTACTTC.

This clonotype was detected only once. V usage is TRBV20-1 and J usage is TRBJ2-3; the D is unclear. CDR1 and CDR2 (germline): DFQATT, SNEGSKA (reference sequence). Deletions cut 0 bases from V and 3 bases from J, with 7 bases between. CDR3 length: 13 residues. The DNA of the CDR3 is TGCAGTGCTAGAGATCAGAGTACAGATACGCAGTATTTT. It codes for CSARDQSTDTQYF.

The chain carries TRBV10-3 and TRBJ2-7, with 10 bases fitting TRBD2. Trimming cost V 6 bases and J 4 bases; bases outside gene matches: 9. The germline CDR1 and CDR2 sequences are ENHRY and SYGVKD. The CDR3 runs 15 residues. The CDR3: CAISSRPAGGYEQYF. Here the CDR3 DNA reads TGTGCCATCAGCTCCCGCCCAGCGGGAGGGTACGAGCAGTACTTC.

This rearrangement joins TRBV27 to TRBJ1-5, with D perhaps matching TRBD1 (5 bases). CDR1 and CDR2 (germline): MNHEY, SMNVEV (reference sequence). The CDR3 is made up of 14 amino acids. The ends were cut back, 5 bases at V and 0 bases at J, with 8 bases in the middle. The CDR3 here is CASSQTVSNQPQHF. The CDR3 DNA reads as TGTGCCAGCAGTCAGACAGTTAGCAATCAGCCCCAGCATTTT.

CDR3 sequence (DNA): TGCGCCAGCAGTGATTTACTTGCCTCTGGGGCCAACGTCCTGACTTTC. Translation gives CASSDLLASGANVLTF. This chain links TRBV5-1 with TRBJ2-6; D is unresolved. This CDR3 is built from 16 residues. CDR1 is SGHRS, CDR2 YFSETQ, per germline. Trimming left V 5 bases short and J 0 bases short, with 12 bases between.

The chain links TRBV12-3 or TRBV12-4 to TRBJ2-1; TRBD1 matches at 8 bases. This CDR3 comprises 16 residues. The V segment lost 2 bases and the J segment 5 bases; nucleotides outside the gene matches: 8. The CDR3 DNA reads TGTGCCAGCAGTTTACCCTCAAGGACAGGGAACAATGAGCAGTTCTTC. Its translation: CASSLPSRTGNNEQFF.

The CDR3 nucleotides read TGTGCCAGCAGCCCATCGCCAGGGGGCGAAAAGATCCGCGAGCAGTACTTC. Translation: CASSPSPGGEKIREQYF. J is TRBJ2-4 and V is TRBV2; 8 bases fit TRBD1. The DNA end is more similar to TRBJ2-7, so the J call may be wrong. This CDR3 has 17 residues. Germline CDR1 is SNHLY and CDR2 is FYNNEI.

The V gene is TRBV7-3, the J gene TRBJ1-1; 8 bases line up with TRBD1. V shed 4 bases and J 5 bases; nucleotides not matched to a gene: 9. Germline CDR1 SGHTA, CDR2 FQGTGA. This CDR3 spans 15 amino acids. The CDR3 DNA sequence: TGTGCCAGCAGCTCGACAGGGGTCAGGGGGACTGAAGCTTTCTTT. The encoded protein is CASSSTGVRGTEAFF.

V gene TRBV12-3 or TRBV12-4 combines with J gene TRBJ2-2; TRBD2 matches at 14 bases. This CDR3 comprises 17 residues. V trimming: 6 bases; J trimming: 5 bases; junction bases outside the gene matches: 8. CDR3 nucleotide sequence: TGTGCCAGCAGCCGGGGACTAGCGGGAGTTTCTACCGGGGAGCTGTTTTTT. The encoded protein is CASSRGLAGVSTGELFF.

The genes are TRBV3-1 and TRBJ2-5; no clear D. The V gene lost 4 bases and the J gene lost 2 bases, with 14 bases spanning the gap. Germline-derived CDR1 and CDR2 are LGHDT and YNNKEL (reference sequence). The CDR3 covers 15 residues. The CDR3 DNA reads as TGTGCCAGCAGCCCCCTCCAAGGGCCTCAAGAGACCCAGTACTTC. This gives the protein CASSPLQGPQETQYF.

J is TRBJ2-5 and V is TRBV9; 11 bases are a match to TRBD2. This CDR3 spans 16 amino acids. V was pared by 1 base and J by 2 bases, with 4 bases of the junction left unmatched. From germline, CDR1 is SGDLS and CDR2 YYNGEE. The CDR3 region is CASSVTGLAEQETQYF. Written as DNA, the CDR3 is TGTGCCAGCAGCGTAACGGGACTAGCGGAACAAGAGACCCAGTACTTC. Combining the CDR3 with reference TRBV9 and TRBJ2-5 gives the whole variable domain DSGVTQTPKHLITATGQRVTLRCSPRSGDLSVYWYQQSLDQGLQFLIQYYNGEERAKGNILERFSAQQFPDLHSELNLSSLELGDSALYFCASSVTGLAEQETQYFGPGTRLLVL.

The chain carries TRBV12-3 or TRBV12-4 and TRBJ2-7; 14 nucleotides match TRBD2. The J call may be mistaken, given a closer DNA end match to TRBJ2-1. CDR3 length equals 15 residues. CDR3 coding DNA: TGTGCCAGCAGCTACGGACTAGCGGGAGGAAGTGAGCAGTTCTTC. It translates to CASSYGLAGGSEQFF.

The chain has TRBV28 and TRBJ2-1; the match to TRBD2 covers 7 bases. The length of the CDR3 is 14 residues. The V gene's germline CDR1 is MDHEN and CDR2 SYDVKM. V was pared by 8 bases and J by 7 bases, with 11 bases of the junction left unmatched. The CDR3 nucleotides are TGTGCCAGCGAAGGACTAGATGGGAGGAATGAGCAGTTCTTC. Its protein product is CASEGLDGRNEQFF.

CDR3 sequence (DNA): TGTGCTAGTGGTTTGGGGAACAGCGCCTATGGCTACACCTTC. It is translated as CASGLGNSAYGYTF. V gene TRBV12-5 combines with J gene TRBJ1-2, with D hard to call. Germline loops: CDR1 LGHNT, CDR2 FRNRAP. The V end lost 1 base, the J end lost 4 bases, and 10 bases lay between the germline ends. The CDR3 runs to 14 residues.

This clonotype was seen only once. The CDR3 loop reads CASTAAGQTLYF. CDR3 nucleotides: TGTGCCAGCACCGCGGCGGGTCAGACCTTGTACTTC. The gene calls are TRBV6-6 and TRBJ2-4, with D maybe TRBD2 (5 bases). This CDR3 region has 12 residues. Germline V gene lookup returns CDR1 MNHNY and CDR2 SVGAGI (reference sequence). V lost 7 bases, J lost 15 bases, and 19 bases lay in between.

The CDR3 bases are TGTGCCAGCAGCTTAGACCTGGGGTGGGTAGATACGCAGTATTTT. It codes for CASSLDLGWVDTQYF. The V gene is TRBV7-2, the J gene TRBJ2-3; D not certain. The CDR3 sequence is 15 residues long. V gave up 1 base and J gave up 5 bases, with 13 bases separating them. CDR1 and CDR2 from the germline V gene are SGHTA and FQGNSA.

This clonotype was seen a few times. The CDR3, as DNA: TGTGCCAGAGATAGGATTGATAGCGGAGAAGATACGCAGTATTTT. As protein: CARDRIDSGEDTQYF. The chain is built from TRBV9 and TRBJ2-3, with a weak D call TRBD2 (6 bases). V lost 8 bases and J lost 5, with 21 bases in between. The germline gives CDR1 SGDLS, CDR2 YYNGEE. The CDR3 is 15 amino acids.

J is TRBJ2-5 and V is TRBV3-1, with 7 bases lining up with TRBD2. J gave up 2 bases and V 2 bases, and 11 bases lay outside the gene matches. This CDR3 has 17 residues. Germline CDR1 and CDR2: LGHDT and YNNKEL (reference sequence). Here the CDR3 DNA reads TGTGCCAGCAGCCAAACCCTGTTTCGGACTAGTCAAGAGACCCAGTACTTC. Amino acid sequence: CASSQTLFRTSQETQYF.

With regard to this clonotype: Sequence at one end of the junction differs from germline and may be a read error. V and J are TRBV20-1 and TRBJ2-1; 9 nucleotides agree with TRBD2. This CDR3 has 15 amino acids. Germline lookup yields CDR1 DFQATT and CDR2 SNEGSKA (reference sequence). The CDR3 nucleotides read TGCAGTGCTAGAGATTTACTAGCGGGTTACAACGAGCAGTTCTTC. This encodes CSARDLLAGYNEQFF.